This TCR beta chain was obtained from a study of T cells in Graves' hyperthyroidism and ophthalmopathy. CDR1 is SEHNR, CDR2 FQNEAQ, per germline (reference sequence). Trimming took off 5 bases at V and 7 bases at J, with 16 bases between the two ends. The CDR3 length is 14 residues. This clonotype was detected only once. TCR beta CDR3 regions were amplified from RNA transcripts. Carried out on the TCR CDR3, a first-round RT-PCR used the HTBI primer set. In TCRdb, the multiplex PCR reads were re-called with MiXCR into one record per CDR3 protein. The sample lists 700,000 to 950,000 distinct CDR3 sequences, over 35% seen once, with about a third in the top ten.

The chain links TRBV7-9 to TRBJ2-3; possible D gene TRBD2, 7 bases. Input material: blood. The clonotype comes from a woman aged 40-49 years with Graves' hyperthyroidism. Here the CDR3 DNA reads TGTGCCAGCAGCCCCGGACTAGGGGGGCATACGCAGTATTTT. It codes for CASSPGLGGHTQYF.